The 18 T cell receptor beta chains below all came from one sample that was sequenced in a study of blood T cell repertoires in COVID-19. TCRdb's table, derived via immunoSEQ multiplex PCR, lists solely in-frame clones and lacks some. The sample has 300,000 to 350,000 clones, approximately 90% seen once; the top ten hold 3.9%. Sequenced sample: PBMCs or T cells enriched from blood (not recorded which). The receptors were sampled from a woman aged 25 to 39 who had been exposed to COVID-19.

CDR3 DNA: TGTGCCAGCAGCTCCCCTAGCCGTTACACAGATACGCAGTATTTT. It codes for CASSSPSRYTDTQYF. V usage is TRBV3-1 (or the pseudogene TRBV3-2) and J usage is TRBJ2-3; tentatively, D is TRBD2 (5 bases). Germline lookup yields CDR1 LGHDT and CDR2 YNNKEL (reference sequence). With 5 bases removed from V and 2 bases from J, the gap between germline ends came to 14 bases. This CDR3 region has 15 residues.

The chain uses TRBV2 and TRBJ2-3; 7 positions agree with TRBD1. The ends lost 5 bases at V and 1 base at J; junction bases unmatched: 6. This CDR3 has 15 amino acids. Germline CDR1 reads SNHLY; CDR2 reads FYNNEI. The CDR3 region is CASSRQGFGTDTQYF. In DNA, the CDR3 is TGTGCCAGCAGTCGACAGGGTTTTGGCACAGATACGCAGTATTTT. Drawing the rest from reference TRBV2 and TRBJ2-3, the complete variable domain is EPEVTQTPSHQVTQMGQEVILRCVPISNHLYFYWYRQILGQKVEFLVSFYNNEISEKSEIFDDQFSVERPDGSNFTLKIRSTKLEDSAMYFCASSRQGFGTDTQYFGPGTRLTVL.

CDR3 bases: TGCAGCGGGGGGACTTATGAGCAGTTCTTC. Amino acids: CSGGTYEQFF. The chain is built from TRBV29-1 and TRBJ2-1; D is possibly TRBD2 (6 bases). V was cut by 7 bases and J by 8 bases, with 9 bases left in between. This CDR3 contains 10 residues. Germline loops: CDR1 SQVTM, CDR2 ANQGSEA.

V usage is TRBV25-1 and J usage is TRBJ1-4; the D is unclear. V gave up 1 base and J gave up 2 bases, with 11 bases separating them. This CDR3 has 16 amino acids. Germline lookup yields CDR1 MGHDK and CDR2 SYGVNS. In DNA form, the CDR3 reads TGTGCCAGCAGTGAATCTACGGGAGCCACTAATGAAAAACTGTTTTTT. Translation gives CASSESTGATNEKLFF.

In this sample, this clone turned up once. This rearrangement joins TRBV13 to TRBJ2-6; 9 nucleotides line up with TRBD2. This CDR3 has 14 amino acids. V shed 6 bases and J 9 bases; nucleotides not matched to a gene: 6. Germline CDR1 reads PRHDT; CDR2 reads FYEKMQ (reference sequence). The DNA for the CDR3 is TGTGCCAGCAGTAGAGCGGGGGGAAACAACGTCCTGACTTTC. Translation gives CASSRAGGNNVLTF.

This rearrangement joins TRBV5-1 to TRBJ2-1; 9 nucleotides match TRBD1. The CDR3 has 17 amino acids. Germline CDR1 is SGHRS and CDR2 is YFSETQ. With V trimmed by 4 bases and J by 4 bases, 12 bases remained unmatched. DNA of the CDR3: TGCGCCAGCAGCCATCCTTACACAGGGGGCGGATACAATGAGCAGTTCTTC. It translates to CASSHPYTGGGYNEQFF.

The chain recombines TRBV4-1 with TRBJ2-5; D uncertain. V shed 0 bases and J shed 5 bases, with 13 bases lying between them. The CDR3 is made up of 15 amino acids. CDR1 and CDR2 from the germline V gene are MGHRA and YSYEKL. The CDR3 spells CASSQDGSFKETQYF. The CDR3 DNA sequence: TGCGCCAGCAGCCAAGATGGCAGTTTTAAGGAGACCCAGTACTTC.

The chain recombines TRBV10-3 with TRBJ1-2; 8 positions agree with TRBD1. V lost 6 bases and J lost 6; bases outside the gene matches: 6. Looked up from germline, CDR1 is ENHRY and CDR2 is SYGVKD. The CDR3 extends over 13 amino acids. CDR3 bases: TGTGCCATCAGCCTGGGACAGGAGGATGGCTACACCTTC. Encoded protein: CAISLGQEDGYTF.

This clone appeared a single time. The chain links TRBV19 to TRBJ2-7, with a possible D match to TRBD2 (6 bases). This CDR3 region has 14 residues. Germline-derived CDR1 and CDR2 are LNHDA and SQIVND (reference sequence). Trimming shortened V by 6 bases and J by 2 bases, and 14 bases separated the two germline ends. The CDR3 region has the DNA TGTGCCAGTAGGCGGGCCCCGGGGGCCTACGAGCAGTACTTC. Its protein is CASRRAPGAYEQYF.

This clone was seen repeatedly, ten times or more. The genes are TRBV7-9 and TRBJ2-7, with 8 bases aligning to TRBD1. CDR1 is SEHNR, CDR2 FQNEAQ, per germline (reference sequence). Trimming took 5 bases from V and 1 from J; bases not matched to a gene: 7. The length of the CDR3 is 15 residues. CDR3 residues: CASSPGRTGSYEQYF. CDR3 DNA: TGTGCCAGCAGCCCGGGAAGGACAGGGTCCTACGAGCAGTACTTC.

The chain is built from TRBV7-9 and TRBJ1-2; tentatively, D is TRBD1 (5 bases). The CDR3 consists of 16 residues. Germline CDR1 SEHNR, CDR2 FQNEAQ (reference sequence). Trimming took 1 base from V and 6 from J, leaving 18 bases between them. In nucleotides, the CDR3 is TGTGCCAGCAGCTTAGGCAGTGGCGGGGCCCGGCATGGCTACACCTTC. Protein: CASSLGSGGARHGYTF.

The chain employs TRBV4-3 and TRBJ1-2; 8 nucleotides agree with TRBD1. Trimming removed 0 bases from V and 6 bases from J; junction bases left unmatched: 9. CDR3 length: 16 amino acids. Germline lookup yields CDR1 LGHNA and CDR2 YSLEER. CDR3 in amino acids: CASSQDPPPGGHGYTF. CDR3 bases: TGCGCCAGCAGCCAAGATCCTCCTCCAGGGGGCCATGGCTACACCTTC.

The chain joins TRBV27 to TRBJ1-6; 7 bases fit TRBD1. The V gene's germline CDR1 is MNHEY and CDR2 SMNVEV (reference sequence). Trimming at V came to 3 bases and at J to 2 bases, leaving 7 bases not matched to a gene. CDR3 size: 17 residues. This CDR3 is CASSFGQGGPYNSPLHF. Written as DNA, the CDR3 is TGTGCCAGCAGTTTTGGTCAGGGGGGACCCTATAATTCACCCCTCCACTTT.

V and J are TRBV18 and TRBJ2-5; 8 nucleotides align to TRBD2. Germline assignment: CDR1 KGHSH and CDR2 LQKENI. The CDR3 contains 16 residues. Germline trimming cut 5 bases from V and 4 bases from J; bases unmatched to any gene: 12. CDR3 protein: CASSSLLRGGRETQYF. DNA of the CDR3: TGTGCCAGCTCATCCTTACTCCGGGGGGGCCGAGAGACCCAGTACTTC.

The chain's CDR3 is CASSTQGQAPEAFF. As DNA, the CDR3 is TGTGCCAGTAGTACGCAGGGACAGGCCCCTGAAGCTTTCTTT. The rearrangement links TRBV19 to TRBJ1-1, with 8 bases that match TRBD1. This CDR3 has 14 residues. The germline V gene has CDR1 LNHDA and CDR2 SQIVND (reference sequence). J gave up 6 bases and V 4 bases, and 7 bases lay outside the gene matches.

This rearrangement joins TRBV4-1 to TRBJ1-1, with D uncertain. V lost 3 bases and J 4 bases, leaving 18 bases between the germline ends. Germline V gene data show CDR1 as MGHRA and CDR2 as YSYEKL. The CDR3 has 16 amino acids. The CDR3 reads CASSQDEWRSGTEAFF. CDR3 in DNA: TGCGCCAGCAGCCAGGATGAGTGGAGGTCGGGCACTGAAGCTTTCTTT.

This clone was observed a single time. The chain links TRBV7-2 to TRBJ2-3; D is undetermined. The CDR3 covers 15 residues. From germline, CDR1 is SGHTA and CDR2 FQGNSA. V shed 1 base and J shed 2 bases, with 10 bases lying between them. CDR3 loop: CASSLVGGLTDTQYF. The CDR3 DNA is TGTGCCAGCAGCTTAGTCGGCGGCCTCACAGATACGCAGTATTTT.

The chain recombines TRBV19 with TRBJ1-5; the D gene is possibly TRBD1 (5 bases). Per germline, CDR1 LNHDA and CDR2 SQIVND (reference sequence). The CDR3 is made up of 13 amino acids. The V gene lost 2 bases and the J gene lost 7 bases, with 9 bases spanning the gap. In nucleotides, the CDR3 is TGTGCCAGTAGTATAAATAAGGGGCAGCCCCAGCATTTT. This codes for CASSINKGQPQHF.